This T cell receptor beta chain emerged from a study of CD8 T cells in ankylosing spondylitis. Study-wide results and caveats: Disease-linked clones, CD8+, were relatively rare in peripheral blood. Reportedly, disease-linked clones are significantly enriched in ankylosing spondylitis patients' matched synovial fluid. There was a TCR beta motif, made of roughly eight highly homologous variants, that appeared characteristic of ankylosing spondylitis blood.

The CDR3 has 17 amino acids. The germline CDR1 and CDR2 sequences are MNHEY and SVGEGT. V lost 7 bases and J 3 bases, leaving 21 bases between the germline ends. TCRdb reprocessed the 5' RACE reads via MiXCR and lists one record per CDR3 protein. This table has about 200,000 distinct CDR3 sequences, just under 7.5% appearing once. In its sample, this clonotype was seen many times. As yet, its antigen is unknown. Sequences were obtained from blood, either unsorted or a sorted T cell fraction (not recorded which). This chain connects TRBV6-2 or TRBV6-3 to TRBJ2-2; possibly TRBD1 for D (6 bases). The receptor was isolated from a male donor with ankylosing spondylitis. This CDR3 is CASIKGQRETYTGELFF. Here the CDR3 DNA reads TGTGCCAGCATTAAGGGACAACGAGAGACCTACACCGGGGAGCTGTTTTTT.